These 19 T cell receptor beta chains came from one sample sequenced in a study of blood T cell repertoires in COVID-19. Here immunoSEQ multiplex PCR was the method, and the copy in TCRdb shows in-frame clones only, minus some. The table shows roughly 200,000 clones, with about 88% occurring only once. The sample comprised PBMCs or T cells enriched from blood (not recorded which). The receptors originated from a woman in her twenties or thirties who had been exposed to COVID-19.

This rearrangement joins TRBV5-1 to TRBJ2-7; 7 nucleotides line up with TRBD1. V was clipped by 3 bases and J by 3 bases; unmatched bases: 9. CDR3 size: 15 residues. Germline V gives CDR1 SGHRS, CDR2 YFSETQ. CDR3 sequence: CASSYLTGANYEQYF. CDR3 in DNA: TGCGCCAGCAGCTACCTAACAGGGGCTAACTACGAGCAGTACTTC. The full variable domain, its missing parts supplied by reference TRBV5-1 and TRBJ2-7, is KAGVTQTPRYLIKTRGQQVTLSCSPISGHRSVSWYQQTPGQGLQFLFEYFSETQRNKGNFPGRFSGRQFSNSRSEMNVSTLELGDSALYLCASSYLTGANYEQYFGPGTRLTVT.

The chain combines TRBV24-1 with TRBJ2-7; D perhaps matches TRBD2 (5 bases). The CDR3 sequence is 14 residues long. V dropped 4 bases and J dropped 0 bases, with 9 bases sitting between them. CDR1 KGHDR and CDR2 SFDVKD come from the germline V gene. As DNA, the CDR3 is TGTGCCACCAGTGACCCGGGGAGCTCCTACGAGCAGTACTTC. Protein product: CATSDPGSSYEQYF.

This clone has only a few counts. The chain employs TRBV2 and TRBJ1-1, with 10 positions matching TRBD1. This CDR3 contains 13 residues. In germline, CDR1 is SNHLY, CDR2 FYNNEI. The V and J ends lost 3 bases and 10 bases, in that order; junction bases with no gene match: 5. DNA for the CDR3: TGTGCCAGCAGTGATGACAGGGGGCTGGCAGCTTTCTTT. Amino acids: CASSDDRGLAAFF.

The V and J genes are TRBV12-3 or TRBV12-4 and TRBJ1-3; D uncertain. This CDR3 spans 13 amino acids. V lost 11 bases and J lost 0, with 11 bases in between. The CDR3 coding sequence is TGTGCCGGGAGAGTAAGCTCTGGAAACACCATATATTTT. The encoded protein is CAGRVSSGNTIYF.

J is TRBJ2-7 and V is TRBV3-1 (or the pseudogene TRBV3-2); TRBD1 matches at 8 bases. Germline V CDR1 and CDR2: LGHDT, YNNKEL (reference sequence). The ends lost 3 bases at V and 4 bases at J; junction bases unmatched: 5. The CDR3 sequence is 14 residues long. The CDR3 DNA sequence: TGTGCCAGCAGCCAGACAGGGGCGAAGTACGAGCAGTACTTC. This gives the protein CASSQTGAKYEQYF.

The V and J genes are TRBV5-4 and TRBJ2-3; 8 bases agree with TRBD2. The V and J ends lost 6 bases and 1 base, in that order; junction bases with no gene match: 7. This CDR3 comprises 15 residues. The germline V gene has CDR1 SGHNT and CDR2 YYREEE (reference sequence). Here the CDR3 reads CASTRGGVGTDTQYF. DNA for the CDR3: TGTGCCAGCACCCGGGGGGGGGTGGGCACAGATACGCAGTATTTT.

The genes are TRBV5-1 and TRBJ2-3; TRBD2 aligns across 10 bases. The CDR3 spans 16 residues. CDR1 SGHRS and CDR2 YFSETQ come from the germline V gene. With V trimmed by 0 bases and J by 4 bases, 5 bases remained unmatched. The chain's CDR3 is CASSLEQRGGSDTQYF. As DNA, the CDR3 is TGCGCCAGCAGCTTGGAGCAGCGGGGGGGTTCAGATACGCAGTATTTT.

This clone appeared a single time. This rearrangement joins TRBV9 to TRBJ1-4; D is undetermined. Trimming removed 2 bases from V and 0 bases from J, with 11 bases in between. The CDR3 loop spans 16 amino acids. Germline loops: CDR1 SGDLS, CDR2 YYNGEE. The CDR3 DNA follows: TGTGCCAGCAGCGTCGGGGAGATACCAACTAATGAAAAACTGTTTTTT. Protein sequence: CASSVGEIPTNEKLFF.

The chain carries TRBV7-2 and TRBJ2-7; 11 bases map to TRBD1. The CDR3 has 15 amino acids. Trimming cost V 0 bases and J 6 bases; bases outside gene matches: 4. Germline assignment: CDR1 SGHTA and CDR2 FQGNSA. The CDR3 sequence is CASSLAPGTGGEQYF. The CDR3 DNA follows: TGTGCCAGCAGCTTAGCGCCTGGGACAGGGGGCGAGCAGTACTTC.

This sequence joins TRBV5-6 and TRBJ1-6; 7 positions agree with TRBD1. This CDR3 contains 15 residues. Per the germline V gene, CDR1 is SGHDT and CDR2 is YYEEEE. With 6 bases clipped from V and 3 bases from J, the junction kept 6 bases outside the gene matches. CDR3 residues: CASIPRDSYNSPLHF. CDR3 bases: TGTGCCAGCATCCCCCGGGACAGCTATAATTCACCCCTCCACTTT.

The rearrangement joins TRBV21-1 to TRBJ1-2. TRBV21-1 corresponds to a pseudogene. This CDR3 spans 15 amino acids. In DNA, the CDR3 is TGTGCCAGCAGCTTTCGATCGAGGGCTAACTATGGCTACACCTTC. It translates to CASSFRSRANYGYTF.

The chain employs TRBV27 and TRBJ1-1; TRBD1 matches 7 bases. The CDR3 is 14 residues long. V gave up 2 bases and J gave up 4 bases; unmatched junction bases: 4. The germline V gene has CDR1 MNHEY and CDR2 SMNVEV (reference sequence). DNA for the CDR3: TGTGCCAGCAGTTTAAGGGGGCATGTCACTGAAGCTTTCTTT. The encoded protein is CASSLRGHVTEAFF.

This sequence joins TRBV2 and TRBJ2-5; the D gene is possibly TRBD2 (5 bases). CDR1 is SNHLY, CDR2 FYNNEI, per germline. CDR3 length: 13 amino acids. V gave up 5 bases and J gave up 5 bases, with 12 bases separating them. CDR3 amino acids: CASSLLGTETQYF. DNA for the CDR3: TGTGCCAGCAGTCTACTAGGCACGGAGACCCAGTACTTC.

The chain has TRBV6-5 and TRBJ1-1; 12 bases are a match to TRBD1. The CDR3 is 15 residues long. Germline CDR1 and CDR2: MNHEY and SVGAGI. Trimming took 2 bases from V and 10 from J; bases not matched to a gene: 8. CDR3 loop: CASSYLGTGGRGAFF. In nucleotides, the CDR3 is TGTGCCAGCAGTTACCTCGGGACAGGGGGCAGGGGAGCTTTCTTT.

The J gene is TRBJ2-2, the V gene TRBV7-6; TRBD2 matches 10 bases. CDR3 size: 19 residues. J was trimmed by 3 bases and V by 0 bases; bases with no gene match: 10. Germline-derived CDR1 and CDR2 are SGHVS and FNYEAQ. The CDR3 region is CASSLAGSGGALDTGELFF. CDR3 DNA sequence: TGTGCCAGCAGCTTAGCAGGCAGCGGGGGGGCTTTGGACACCGGGGAGCTGTTTTTT. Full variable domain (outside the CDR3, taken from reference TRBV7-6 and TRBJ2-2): GAGVSQSPRYKVTKRGQDVALRCDPISGHVSLYWYRQALGQGPEFLTYFNYEAQQDKSGLPNDRFSAERPEGSISTLTIQRTEQRDSAMYRCASSLAGSGGALDTGELFFGEGSRLTVL.

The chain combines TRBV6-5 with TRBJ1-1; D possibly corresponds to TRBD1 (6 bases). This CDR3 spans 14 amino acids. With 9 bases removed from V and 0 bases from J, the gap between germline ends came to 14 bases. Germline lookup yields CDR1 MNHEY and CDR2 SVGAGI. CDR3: CASKTGNLNTEAFF. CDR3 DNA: TGTGCCAGTAAAACAGGGAATTTGAACACTGAAGCTTTCTTT.

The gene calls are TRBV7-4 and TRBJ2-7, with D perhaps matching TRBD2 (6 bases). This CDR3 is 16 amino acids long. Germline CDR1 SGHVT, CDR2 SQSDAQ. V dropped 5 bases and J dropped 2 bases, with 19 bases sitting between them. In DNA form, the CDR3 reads TGTGCCAGCAGCCACCCGCTAGCGATAGGCCCCTACGAGCAGTACTTC. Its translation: CASSHPLAIGPYEQYF.

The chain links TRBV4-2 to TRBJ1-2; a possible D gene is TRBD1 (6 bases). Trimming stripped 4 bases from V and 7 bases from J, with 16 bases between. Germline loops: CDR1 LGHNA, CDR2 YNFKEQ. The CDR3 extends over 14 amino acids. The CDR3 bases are TGTGCCAGCAGCCCCCTTAGGATGGACAGTGGCTACACCTTC. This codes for CASSPLRMDSGYTF.

CDR3 sequence (DNA): TGTGCTAGTGCCTTCGGGGACTCCTACGAGCAGTACTTC. Translating it yields CASAFGDSYEQYF. This sequence joins TRBV12-5 and TRBJ2-7; weak D call: TRBD2 (5 bases). CDR3 length: 13 residues. With 7 bases removed from V and 0 bases from J, the gap between germline ends came to 10 bases. From germline, CDR1 is LGHNT and CDR2 FRNRAP.